This TCR beta chain originates from a study of T cell responses to AZD1222 COVID-19 vaccine. Findings of the study overall: Nearly half of spike-specific TCRs reportedly target variant regions that are unmutated in the B.1.351 and B.1.1.7 variants. CD4 TCRs linked to vaccination spanned spike, dominating at 160-218 and 743-854. Only a handful of people who got AZD1222 tested seropositive at baseline. Mostly white British, mostly female donors; authors suggested clonal diversity may be underestimated.

V dropped 1 base and J dropped 8 bases, with 11 bases sitting between them. Germline assignment: CDR1 MNHEY and CDR2 SVGAGI. The CDR3 has 14 residues. Sequencing was performed with immunoSEQ multiplex PCR; in TCRdb, only in-frame clones are kept and a portion is missing. Here the sample spans about 130,000 clones, approximately 91% being singletons. This clone appeared a single time. What it binds is not known. The sequence was collected from an adult in good health. V and J are TRBV6-5 and TRBJ1-4, with D perhaps matching TRBD1 (6 bases). Material: peripheral blood, obtained on day 0 of AZD1222 vaccination. CDR3 in amino acids: CASSYWGAREKLFF. The DNA for the CDR3 is TGTGCCAGCAGTTACTGGGGGGCGCGGGAAAAACTGTTTTTT.